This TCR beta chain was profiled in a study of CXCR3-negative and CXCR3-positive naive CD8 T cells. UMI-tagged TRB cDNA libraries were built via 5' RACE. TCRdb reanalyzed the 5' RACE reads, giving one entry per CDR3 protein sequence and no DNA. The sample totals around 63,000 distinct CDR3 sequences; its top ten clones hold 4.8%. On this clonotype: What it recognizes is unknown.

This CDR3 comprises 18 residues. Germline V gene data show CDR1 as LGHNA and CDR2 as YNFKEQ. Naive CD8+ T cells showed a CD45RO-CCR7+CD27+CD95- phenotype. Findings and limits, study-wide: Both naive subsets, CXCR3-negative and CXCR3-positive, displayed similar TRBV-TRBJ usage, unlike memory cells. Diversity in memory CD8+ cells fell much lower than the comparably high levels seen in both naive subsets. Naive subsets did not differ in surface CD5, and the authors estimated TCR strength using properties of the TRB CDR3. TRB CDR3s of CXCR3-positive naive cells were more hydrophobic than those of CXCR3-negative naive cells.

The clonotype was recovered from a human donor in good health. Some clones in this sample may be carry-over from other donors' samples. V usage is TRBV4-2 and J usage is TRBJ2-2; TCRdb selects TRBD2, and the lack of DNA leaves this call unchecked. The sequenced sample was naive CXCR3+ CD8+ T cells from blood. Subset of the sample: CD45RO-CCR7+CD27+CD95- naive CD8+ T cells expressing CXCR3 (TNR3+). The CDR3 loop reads CASSQRGLAGANTGELFF.